The rows below give T cell receptor beta chains drawn from one sample of a study of OX40 agonist ivuxolimab in advanced cancers. TCRdb's copy holds only in-frame clones and misses some; the assay was immunoSEQ multiplex PCR. The sample yields roughly 92,000 clones, around 87% seen once. Specimen: CD4+ or CD8+ T cells sorted from blood, collected in a trial of the OX40 agonist ivuxolimab. The receptors here all came from an adult with an advanced solid tumor such as melanoma, head and neck, liver or kidney cancer. The CDR3 runs from the conserved cysteine through the conserved F or W. The order of the fields is V gene, CDR3 protein.

>TRBV5-1
CASRVSGTGELFF
>TRBV7-9
CASSLSGDQNEQFF
>TRBV30
CAWSVPVRLWAYNEQFF
>TRBV5-1
CASSAPGTAAGELFF
>TRBV2
CASSDAGNTEAFF
>TRBV30
CAWSLRGLSNQPQHF
>TRBV5-4
CASSLEPGWAASTDTQYF
>TRBV19
CASTPSGKGNEQFF
>TRBV5-1
CASTGRFSGNTIYF
>TRBV19
CASSILLQGQYEQYF
>TRBV6-5
CASSGLLMDEQYF
>TRBV6-1
CASSATKSEQYF
>TRBV10-2
CASSERQGITEAFF
>TRBV5-4
CASSLGGANQPQHF
>TRBV6-1
CASSEWGLTF
>TRBV25-1
CASSESLPGRDEQFF
>TRBV13
CASSSPGLLNTEAFF
>TRBV2
CASSTPLGTSGGARETQYF
>TRBV12-5
CASALGTWYEQYF
>TRBV5-4
CASSSTGTGIYGYTF
>TRBV9
CASSAEGQASPLETQYF
>TRBV28
CASSPGTGFPEAFF
>TRBV5-1
CASSIDGYEQYF
>TRBV6-1
CATAMAQGHPGYTF
>TRBV15
CATGGTGFSGANVLTF
>TRBV5-1
CASSLLRLGGTEAFF
>TRBV7-3
CASSPGTSGLSSYEQYF
>TRBV5-1
CASSPTQGPNYGYTF
>TRBV13
CASSRLAGGRDTQYF
>TRBV19
CASNQRFYGYTF
>TRBV7-8
CASSSLTAGLGETQYF
>TRBV7-8
CASSLGTPSDTQYF
>TRBV7-6
CASSLDVPINTGTGAYNEQFF
>TRBV30
CARGFGDYGYTF
>TRBV7-9
CASSPGTSGDEQFF
>TRBV5-1
CASRREAGDNSPLHF
>TRBV10-3
CAISERDSTYEQYF
>TRBV5-1
CASSLERLRYEQYF
>TRBV5-1
CASSLQGSSYEQYF
>TRBV2
CASSESAYEQYF
>TRBV5-4
CASSFGREETQYF
>TRBV6-6
CASGTGPYEQYF
>TRBV7-9
CASSPGQGNTEAFF
>TRBV19
CASSIGGGRGRAAEAFF
>TRBV19
CASRLHTGRDSRTEAFF